A selection of T cell receptor beta chains follows, all from one sample in a study of T cells after yellow fever vaccination. TCRdb re-called the 5' RACE reads through MiXCR, storing one row per CDR3 protein. The sample lists under 600,000 distinct CDR3 sequences; 21% were seen once. The sequencing here drew on PBMCs, taken roughly 20 days after the first yellow fever vaccination. The receptors here all came from a man between 18 and 29 years old who received the YFV17D yellow fever vaccine. Both conserved end residues are part of each CDR3. The D gene is left open where the match is weak. Size is omitted from some rows. Given values are once, few, many or a class for expanded clones.

>-|TRBV6-1|14|few|TRBJ1-6
TGTGCCAGCAGGCGCGGGAATCCCAATTGGGCCCTCCACTTT
CASRRGNPNWALHF
>-|TRBV7-9|13|many|TRBJ1-6
TGTGCCAGCAGCTTCGACGGGAATTCACCCCTCCACTTT
CASSFDGNSPLHF
>-|TRBV7-9|14|-|TRBJ2-7
TGTGCCAGCCGCTCGGAAGGGGTCCCCTACGAGCAGTACTTC
CASRSEGVPYEQYF
>-|TRBV9|10|-|TRBJ2-5
TGTGCCAGCGGATCGCGGCCCCAGTACTTC
CASGSRPQYF
>-|TRBV24-1|17|-|TRBJ1-6
TGTGCCATCGTATATCAAACCGTTGAGGGGAATGGTTCACCCCTCCACTTT
CAIVYQTVEGNGSPLHF
>-|TRBV6-1|16|many|TRBJ1-3
TGTGCCAGCAGTCCAGGGGCGGGGAGCTCTGGAAACACCATATATTTT
CASSPGAGSSGNTIYF
>TRBD1|TRBV7-8|13|-|TRBJ2-7
TGTGCCAGCAGCCACAGGGGGCCCTACGAGCAGTACTTC
CASSHRGPYEQYF
>-|TRBV7-2|15|-|TRBJ1-6
TGTGCCAGCAGCTTAGGGCGGCCCTATAATTCACCCCTCCACTTT
CASSLGRPYNSPLHF
>TRBD2|TRBV3-1|16|-|TRBJ2-1
TGTGCCAGCAGCCAAGATTGGGCTAGCGGGGGCGATGAGCAGTTCTTC
CASSQDWASGGDEQFF
>-|TRBV5-1|15|-|TRBJ1-1
TGCGCCAGCAGCTTGGGCGGCCCCCAGAGCACTGAAGCTTTCTTT
CASSLGGPQSTEAFF
>TRBD1|TRBV4-3|13|-|TRBJ1-2
TGCGCCAGCAGAGCCCAGGGGGCGCAAGGCTACACCTTC
CASRAQGAQGYTF
>-|TRBV10-3|14|few|TRBJ1-1
TGTGCCACCAAACCCTCTGATACGAACACTGAAGCTTTCTTT
CATKPSDTNTEAFF
>-|TRBV18|14|many|TRBJ2-7
TGTGCCAGCTCACCCGGGGTGACGCTAGGCGAGCAGTACTTC
CASSPGVTLGEQYF
>-|TRBV3-1|13|-|TRBJ1-1
TGTGCCAGCAGAACAAGGGGAGGCACTGAAGCTTTCTTT
CASRTRGGTEAFF
>TRBD1|TRBV4-3|17|-|TRBJ1-6
TGCGCCAGCAGCCAAGACCATTTCGACAGGGTTGGATCACCCCTCCACTTT
CASSQDHFDRVGSPLHF
>TRBD1|TRBV6-5|16|-|TRBJ2-1
TGTGCCAGCAGTTACACTCACAGGGGGCAATACAATGAGCAGTTCTTC
CASSYTHRGQYNEQFF
>TRBD2|TRBV5-1|15|few|TRBJ2-1
TGCGCCAGCAGCCCGATAGCGGGGGTAGTCAATGAGCAGTTCTTC
CASSPIAGVVNEQFF
>-|TRBV4-1|14|many|TRBJ1-6
TGCGCCAGCAGCCAGCAAGGGGTAAATTCACCCCTCCACTTT
CASSQQGVNSPLHF
>-|TRBV13|19|-|TRBJ2-5
TGTGCCAGCAGCCAATATCGATGGACACTCACCGGACAGAAAGAGACCCAGTACTTC
CASSQYRWTLTGQKETQYF
>TRBD2|TRBV20-1|14|few|TRBJ2-1
TGCAGTGCTAGTGCAAGCGGGGCGTACAATGAGCAGTTCTTC
CSASASGAYNEQFF
>-|TRBV6-1|13|-|TRBJ2-3
TGTGCCAGCAGTGAATCCCCCCCCGGGGAGCAGTATTTT
CASSESPPGEQYF